These 30 T cell receptor beta chains were sequenced from one sample in a study of shared clonotypes between healthy human individuals. Data came from immunoSEQ multiplex PCR; TCRdb stores just in-frame clones and leaves some out. The sample lists about 800,000 clones; about 97% were seen once. Naivety among CD8 cells was defined by CD45RO negativity and positive CCR7 selection, thereby excluding terminally differentiated effector memory CD45RA+ cells. The specimen sequenced was naive CD8+ T cells sorted from blood. The receptors here all came from a man between 25 and 39 years old in good health.

The count of this clone is one. The rearrangement uses TRBV7-8 and TRBJ2-3; D not certain. Germline V gives CDR1 SGHVS, CDR2 FQNEAQ. This CDR3 is built from 15 residues. Trimming removed 5 bases from V and 2 bases from J, with 14 bases in between. CDR3 bases: TGTGCCAGCAGCCCAAAGGCGGATAACACAGATACGCAGTATTTT. This gives the protein CASSPKADNTDTQYF. Drawing the rest from reference TRBV7-8 and TRBJ2-3, the complete variable domain is GAGVSQSPRYKVAKRGQDVALRCDPISGHVSLFWYQQALGQGPEFLTYFQNEAQLDKSGLPSDRFFAERPEGSVSTLKIQRTQQEDSAVYLCASSPKADNTDTQYFGPGTRLTVL.

In this sample, this clone turned up once. The chain couples TRBV4-3 to TRBJ2-3; 9 nucleotides match TRBD2. V shed 4 bases, J shed 2 bases, and the junction held 4 bases outside the gene matches. Germline CDR1 reads LGHNA; CDR2 reads YSLEER. The CDR3 is made up of 15 amino acids. CDR3 nucleotides: TGCGCCAGCAGCCCAGCTAGCGGGACCACAGATACGCAGTATTTT. It is translated as CASSPASGTTDTQYF.

The V gene is TRBV7-9, the J gene TRBJ1-4; TRBD1 matches at 9 bases. This CDR3 region has 14 residues. Unmatched junction bases numbered 5, after V lost 5 bases and J lost 7 bases. CDR1 is SEHNR, CDR2 FQNEAQ, per germline (reference sequence). The CDR3 region is CASSPTGGREKLFF. The CDR3 DNA reads as TGTGCCAGCAGCCCTACAGGGGGCCGTGAAAAACTGTTTTTT. Using reference TRBV7-9 and TRBJ1-4 for the parts outside the CDR3, the full variable domain is DTGVSQNPRHKITKRGQNVTFRCDPISEHNRLYWYRQTLGQGPEFLTYFQNEAQLEKSRLLSDRFSAERPKGSFSTLEIQRTEQGDSAMYLCASSPTGGREKLFFGSGTQLSVL.

CDR3 region: CASSQNTGNYGYTF. CDR3 coding DNA: TGCGCCAGCAGCCAGAACACAGGAAACTATGGCTACACCTTC. The rearrangement uses TRBV4-1 and TRBJ1-2; weak D call: TRBD1 (5 bases). This CDR3 is 14 amino acids long. Germline values: CDR1 MGHRA, CDR2 YSYEKL. V lost 3 bases and J lost 2, with 10 bases in between.

The rearrangement joins TRBV27 to TRBJ2-5, with TRBD1 matching over 8 bases. Losses at the gene ends were 5 bases for V and 2 bases for J; bases not matched to a gene: 13. The germline V gene encodes CDR1 MNHEY and CDR2 SMNVEV (reference sequence). The CDR3 is 17 residues long. The CDR3 DNA follows: TGTGCCAGCAGTGACGTCGGAGGGACAGGCGGACAAGAGACCCAGTACTTC. Translating it yields CASSDVGGTGGQETQYF.

The chain combines TRBV9 with TRBJ2-2, with D tentatively TRBD1 (5 bases). The CDR3 consists of 15 residues. CDR1 is SGDLS, CDR2 YYNGEE, per germline. Trimming removed 4 bases from V and 4 bases from J, with 14 bases in between. Here the CDR3 DNA reads TGTGCCAGCAGCCCCCTACAGGTTAGCACCGGGGAGCTGTTTTTT. It encodes CASSPLQVSTGELFF.

This clone was seen more than once but under ten times. V gene TRBV25-1 combines with J gene TRBJ2-7; D call uncertain. Germline assignment: CDR1 MGHDK and CDR2 SYGVNS. V shed 6 bases and J shed 0 bases, with 6 bases lying between them. The length of the CDR3 is 12 residues. The CDR3 loop is CASSPSSYEQYF. CDR3 sequence (DNA): TGTGCCAGCAGCCCGAGCTCCTACGAGCAGTACTTC.

The count of this clone is one. The chain carries TRBV5-8 and TRBJ2-6, with D unclear. In germline, CDR1 is SGHTS, CDR2 YDEGEE. The V and J ends lost 2 bases and 0 bases respectively, with 6 bases between them. There are 15 residues in the CDR3. The CDR3 loop reads CASSFWVSGANVLTF. The CDR3 DNA sequence: TGTGCCAGCAGCTTTTGGGTCTCTGGGGCCAACGTCCTGACTTTC.

This clone was counted a single time. The chain has TRBV7-9 and TRBJ2-3, with TRBD1 matching over 7 bases. V shed 5 bases and J 2 bases; nucleotides not matched to a gene: 7. Looked up from germline, CDR1 is SEHNR and CDR2 is FQNEAQ (reference sequence). CDR3 length equals 15 residues. For the CDR3, the DNA is TGTGCCAGCAGCCACACAGGGGTACTCACAGATACGCAGTATTTT. This gives the protein CASSHTGVLTDTQYF.

The chain links TRBV14 to TRBJ2-7; D possibly matches TRBD1 or TRBD2 (5 bases each). CDR1 is SGHDN and CDR2 is FVKESK in the germline V gene. The CDR3 runs 14 residues. V was pared by 0 bases and J by 4 bases, with 10 bases between. The chain's CDR3 is CASSQELRGYEQYF. The CDR3 region has the DNA TGTGCCAGCAGCCAAGAATTGAGGGGTTACGAGCAGTACTTC.

This clone was detected only once. The chain carries TRBV7-8 and TRBJ2-1; D is undetermined. CDR1 and CDR2 from the germline V gene are SGHVS and FQNEAQ. CDR3 size: 14 residues. V was pared by 5 bases and J by 8 bases, with 16 bases between. The CDR3 region is CASSPPDQLHEQFF. The CDR3 DNA reads TGTGCCAGCAGCCCCCCAGACCAGTTGCATGAGCAGTTCTTC.

The chain joins TRBV29-1 to TRBJ2-7; 9 nucleotides line up with TRBD1. The V segment lost 6 bases and the J segment 0 bases; nucleotides outside the gene matches: 9. Germline CDR1 reads SQVTM; CDR2 reads ANQGSEA. This CDR3 region has 15 residues. CDR3 nucleotides: TGCAGCGTAAGCCTTCGGGACAGGGTCTCCTACGAGCAGTACTTC. This codes for CSVSLRDRVSYEQYF.

This rearrangement joins TRBV28 to TRBJ2-2; possible D gene TRBD2, 6 bases. Germline V gives CDR1 MDHEN, CDR2 SYDVKM. This CDR3 has 16 amino acids. V lost 3 bases and J lost 2, with 13 bases in between. The DNA for the CDR3 is TGTGCCAGCAGTTTCCTCCTGGGACTCAACACCGGGGAGCTGTTTTTT. This encodes CASSFLLGLNTGELFF.

V is TRBV7-9 and J is TRBJ2-5; 8 bases match TRBD2. The V and J ends lost 2 bases and 2 bases, in that order; junction bases with no gene match: 4. CDR1 SEHNR and CDR2 FQNEAQ come from the germline V gene (reference sequence). There are 15 residues in the CDR3. CDR3 in DNA: TGTGCCAGCAGCTTAACAACTAGCGGACAAGAGACCCAGTACTTC. It translates to CASSLTTSGQETQYF. The full variable domain, completed using reference TRBV7-9 and TRBJ2-5, is DTGVSQNPRHKITKRGQNVTFRCDPISEHNRLYWYRQTLGQGPEFLTYFQNEAQLEKSRLLSDRFSAERPKGSFSTLEIQRTEQGDSAMYLCASSLTTSGQETQYFGPGTRLLVL.

The chain uses TRBV5-6 and TRBJ2-7, with D unclear. Looked up from germline, CDR1 is SGHDT and CDR2 is YYEEEE. The length of the CDR3 is 14 residues. With 2 bases removed from V and 3 bases from J, the gap between germline ends came to 12 bases. CDR3 sequence reads: CASSFSSKVYEQYF. The CDR3 DNA reads TGTGCCAGCAGCTTCTCCAGTAAGGTCTACGAGCAGTACTTC.

The V and J genes are TRBV5-5 and TRBJ2-7; the match to TRBD1 covers 10 bases. The length of the CDR3 is 16 residues. The germline CDR1 and CDR2 sequences are SGHKS and YYEKEE (reference sequence). V gave up 4 bases and J gave up 0 bases; unmatched junction bases: 7. The CDR3 spells CASSPTTGGVSYEQYF. Written as DNA, the CDR3 is TGTGCCAGCAGCCCCACGACAGGGGGCGTCTCCTACGAGCAGTACTTC. Supplemented by reference TRBV5-5 and TRBJ2-7, the full variable domain reads DAGVTQSPTHLIKTRGQQVTLRCSPISGHKSVSWYQQVLGQGPQFIFQYYEKEERGRGNFPDRFSARQFPNYSSELNVNALLLGDSALYLCASSPTTGGVSYEQYFGPGTRLTVT.

The chain links TRBV18 to TRBJ2-7, with D maybe TRBD2 (5 bases). The V end was cut by 3 bases, the J end by 3 bases, with 15 bases between. The germline CDR1 and CDR2 sequences are KGHSH and LQKENI. CDR3 length: 15 residues. The DNA for the CDR3 is TGTGCCAGCTCACCCCCGGGAATGGCTTTCTACGAGCAGTACTTC. This sequence encodes CASSPPGMAFYEQYF.

This rearrangement joins TRBV4-1 to TRBJ2-1; possibly TRBD1 or TRBD2 for D (5 bases each). Germline loops: CDR1 MGHRA, CDR2 YSYEKL. Trimming shortened V by 4 bases and J by 5 bases, and 12 bases separated the two germline ends. The CDR3 length is 14 residues. The CDR3 is CASSPPGPHNEQFF. Written as DNA, the CDR3 is TGCGCCAGCAGCCCTCCGGGGCCCCACAATGAGCAGTTCTTC.

The gene calls are TRBV11-2 and TRBJ2-1; D is ambiguous. The CDR3 sequence is 12 residues long. Trimming removed 2 bases at V and 10 bases at J, with 9 bases between. From germline, CDR1 is SGHAT and CDR2 FQNNGV. The CDR3 region is CASSLPRREQFF. The CDR3 nucleotides read TGTGCCAGCAGCTTACCGAGACGAGAGCAGTTCTTC.

The V call is TRBV6-5, the J call TRBJ1-1; 7 nucleotides agree with TRBD1. Looked up from germline, CDR1 is MNHEY and CDR2 is SVGAGI. The CDR3 runs 14 residues. Trimming took 7 bases from V and 0 from J; bases not matched to a gene: 5. CDR3: CASNRQGMNTEAFF. The CDR3 DNA is TGTGCCAGCAATAGACAGGGCATGAACACTGAAGCTTTCTTT.

The gene calls are TRBV9 and TRBJ2-1; 14 bases map to TRBD2. Germline V gene sequence: CDR1 SGDLS, CDR2 YYNGEE. This CDR3 comprises 19 residues. Trimming took 0 bases from V and 4 from J; bases not matched to a gene: 9. The CDR3 nucleotides read TGTGCCAGCAGCGTAGCGACAGGGACTAGCGGGAGCACATACAATGAGCAGTTCTTC. Residues: CASSVATGTSGSTYNEQFF.

This clone has just one count. This chain joins TRBV4-3 and TRBJ2-1; 7 nucleotides agree with TRBD1. Looked up from germline, CDR1 is LGHNA and CDR2 is YSLEER. J gave up 9 bases and V 3 bases, and 5 bases lay outside the gene matches. The CDR3 spans 13 residues. DNA for the CDR3: TGCGCCAGCAGCCAGCAAGCAGGGGGTGAGCAGTTCTTC. It is translated as CASSQQAGGEQFF.

The rearrangement uses TRBV6-5 and TRBJ2-1; no clear D gene. CDR1 is MNHEY, CDR2 SVGAGI, per germline. CDR3 length: 15 amino acids. V was cut by 6 bases and J by 4 bases, with 16 bases left in between. As DNA, the CDR3 is TGTGCCAGCAGCCCCGACCGCGCAGGTTACAATGAGCAGTTCTTC. It specifies CASSPDRAGYNEQFF.

V gene TRBV7-9 combines with J gene TRBJ2-1; 9 positions match TRBD2. CDR1 SEHNR and CDR2 FQNEAQ come from the germline V gene (reference sequence). Trimming took 1 base from V and 6 from J; bases not matched to a gene: 10. The CDR3 totals 17 residues. The CDR3 here is CASSLVTAGGNFNEQFF. CDR3 coding DNA: TGTGCCAGCAGCTTAGTGACGGCGGGAGGGAATTTCAATGAGCAGTTCTTC.

The chain couples TRBV10-2 to TRBJ2-5; the D gene could be TRBD1 or TRBD2 (5 bases each). CDR1 and CDR2 (germline): WSHSY, SAAADI. This CDR3 contains 17 residues. V was trimmed by 0 bases and J by 5 bases, leaving 19 bases between them. CDR3: CASSESPSERGWETQYF. Written as DNA, the CDR3 is TGCGCCAGCAGTGAGTCCCCCTCGGAGAGGGGATGGGAGACCCAGTACTTC.

The genes are TRBV6-5 and TRBJ2-1; 8 bases fit TRBD2. This CDR3 spans 14 amino acids. Germline lookup yields CDR1 MNHEY and CDR2 SVGAGI. V trimming: 4 bases; J trimming: 5 bases; junction bases outside the gene matches: 4. CDR3: CASSFGLAHNEQFF. The DNA for the CDR3 is TGTGCCAGCAGTTTCGGACTAGCCCACAATGAGCAGTTCTTC.

This chain uses TRBV4-3 with TRBJ2-7; 8 bases match TRBD1. This CDR3 is 16 amino acids long. The V gene end was trimmed by 1 base and the J gene end by 2 bases; junction bases not matched to a gene: 7. The germline V gene encodes CDR1 LGHNA and CDR2 YSLEER. The CDR3 DNA follows: TGCGCCAGCAGCCAAGGCACCGGGACAGGAACCTACGAGCAGTACTTC. It yields the protein CASSQGTGTGTYEQYF.

V is TRBV6-1 and J is TRBJ2-3; TRBD1 or TRBD2 may be the D gene (6 bases each). This CDR3 contains 14 residues. V lost 2 bases to trimming and J lost 4 bases, with 10 bases between them. The germline V gene has CDR1 MNHNS and CDR2 SASEGT. The CDR3 region is CASSELGGPDTQYF. The CDR3 DNA follows: TGTGCCAGCAGTGAATTGGGGGGCCCAGATACGCAGTATTTT.

As for this clone: The same CDR3 arises from other DNA sequences in this sample as well. The V gene is TRBV29-1, the J gene TRBJ2-1, with D possibly being TRBD2 (6 bases). The CDR3 is 14 amino acids. Germline CDR1 is SQVTM and CDR2 is ANQGSEA. The ends were cut back, 6 bases at V and 0 bases at J, with 12 bases in the middle. The CDR3 nucleotides are TGCAGCGTCGATAGCGGAGACTCCTACAATGAGCAGTTCTTC. This translates into CSVDSGDSYNEQFF.

This chain links TRBV5-8 with TRBJ2-5, with 9 bases that match TRBD2. Germline CDR1 SGHTS, CDR2 YDEGEE. This CDR3 spans 17 amino acids. The V and J ends lost 1 base and 5 bases, in that order; junction bases with no gene match: 12. CDR3 sequence: CASSLRAGGTYEETQYF. The CDR3 nucleotides read TGTGCCAGCAGCTTGAGGGCGGGAGGGACCTATGAGGAGACCCAGTACTTC.